This TCR beta chain derives from a study of shared clonotypes between healthy human individuals. Sequencing was performed with immunoSEQ multiplex PCR; in TCRdb, only in-frame clones are kept and a portion is missing. The sample yields 2 million to 2.5 million clones, approximately 90% seen once. The germline gives CDR1 SQVTM, CDR2 ANQGSEA. This CDR3 has 13 amino acids. V lost 4 bases and J lost 4, with 13 bases in between. Sequencing was carried out using naive CD4+ T cells from PBMCs. Subset given: CD45RA+ positively selected. The sequence was obtained from a man between 18 and 29 years old in good health. Some clones in this sample may be carry-over from other donors' samples. J is TRBJ2-5 and V is TRBV29-1; D gene unclear. The CDR3 here is CSVVDTSLETQYF. The CDR3 DNA follows: TGCAGCGTTGTTGACACCTCTCTAGAGACCCAGTACTTC.